A single sample gave rise to the 11 T cell receptor beta chains below, sequenced in a study of T cells in Graves' hyperthyroidism and ophthalmopathy. Amplification targeted TCR beta CDR3 regions from RNA transcripts. An initial round of RT-PCR targeting the TCR CDR3 relied on the HTBI primer set. TCRdb reanalysed the multiplex PCR reads using MiXCR and keeps one entry per CDR3 protein. The sample comprises about 410,000 distinct CDR3 sequences, under 15% of which are singletons, and approximately 13% rests with the top ten. The sample taken for sequencing was blood. The receptors originated from a man younger than 35 with Graves' ophthalmopathy.

This clonotype has ten or more counts. This chain connects TRBV2 to TRBJ1-4; the D gene is possibly TRBD1 (6 bases). The V end lost 6 bases, the J end lost 0 bases, and 11 bases lay between the germline ends. This CDR3 comprises 15 residues. CDR1 SNHLY and CDR2 FYNNEI come from the germline V gene. The CDR3 reads CASRGDRTTNEKLFF. In DNA form, the CDR3 reads TGTGCCAGCAGGGGAGACAGGACAACTAATGAAAAACTGTTTTTT.

V is TRBV7-9 and J is TRBJ1-6; D remains unclear. The CDR3 is 15 amino acids. Trimming took 1 base from V and 2 from J, leaving 6 bases between them. Germline lookup yields CDR1 SEHNR and CDR2 FQNEAQ (reference sequence). The CDR3, as DNA: TGTGCCAGCAGCTTAGATGGGGCCTATAATTCACCCCTCCACTTT. This codes for CASSLDGAYNSPLHF.

This clonotype was seen many times. V gene TRBV9 combines with J gene TRBJ2-5, with D unresolved. Germline loops: CDR1 SGDLS, CDR2 YYNGEE. CDR3 length equals 13 residues. V shed 5 bases and J shed 2 bases, with 10 bases lying between them. The CDR3 here is CASRDGEQETQYF. In DNA, the CDR3 is TGTGCCAGCAGGGACGGAGAACAAGAGACCCAGTACTTC.

The chain joins TRBV24-1 to TRBJ2-5, with D possibly being TRBD1 or TRBD2 (6 bases each). The CDR3 totals 16 residues. Germline V gene sequence: CDR1 KGHDR, CDR2 SFDVKD. V lost 4 bases, J lost 2 bases, and 16 bases lay in between. In nucleotides, the CDR3 is TGTGCCACCAGTGACGCGTGGGGGGCCTTGCAAGAGACCCAGTACTTC. Translating gives CATSDAWGALQETQYF.

This clonotype showed up many times. The CDR3 protein is CASSLGGRETDTQYF. The CDR3 DNA reads as TGTGCCAGCAGCTTAGGCGGGAGGGAAACAGATACGCAGTATTTT. V gene TRBV7-9 combines with J gene TRBJ2-3; 9 bases line up with TRBD2. The ends lost 1 base at V and 3 bases at J; junction bases unmatched: 2. This CDR3 is 15 amino acids long. CDR1 and CDR2 (germline): SEHNR, FQNEAQ (reference sequence). The full variable domain, rest sourced from reference TRBV7-9 and TRBJ2-3, is DTGVSQNPRHKITKRGQNVTFRCDPISEHNRLYWYRQTLGQGPEFLTYFQNEAQLEKSRLLSDRFSAERPKGSFSTLEIQRTEQGDSAMYLCASSLGGRETDTQYFGPGTRLTVL.

This clonotype was counted ten times or more. The J gene is TRBJ2-5, the V gene TRBV5-1; 9 positions match TRBD1. In germline, CDR1 is SGHRS, CDR2 YFSETQ. The CDR3 loop spans 17 amino acids. With 4 bases clipped from V and 1 base from J, the junction kept 11 bases outside the gene matches. This CDR3 is CASSLRDRDLFQETQYF. The CDR3 region has the DNA TGCGCCAGCAGCCTCCGGGACAGGGACCTATTCCAAGAGACCCAGTACTTC. Filled out from reference TRBV5-1 and TRBJ2-5, the complete variable domain reads KAGVTQTPRYLIKTRGQQVTLSCSPISGHRSVSWYQQTPGQGLQFLFEYFSETQRNKGNFPGRFSGRQFSNSRSEMNVSTLELGDSALYLCASSLRDRDLFQETQYFGPGTRLLVL.

This clonotype was recorded many times. The chain has TRBV29-1 and TRBJ1-1; weak D call: TRBD1 (5 bases). This CDR3 has 13 residues. The ends were cut back, 8 bases at V and 6 bases at J, with 19 bases in the middle. Per germline, CDR1 SQVTM and CDR2 ANQGSEA. The CDR3 nucleotides are TGCAGCTTTTTGGCCGTTTCGGGACCTGAAGCTTTCTTT. It translates to CSFLAVSGPEAFF. Looking up the rest from reference TRBV29-1 and TRBJ1-1 gives the full variable domain: SAVISQKPSRDICQRGTSLTIQCQVDSQVTMMFWYRQQPGQSLTLIATANQGSEATYESGFVIDKFPISRPNLTFSTLTVSNMSPEDSSIYLCSFLAVSGPEAFFGQGTRLTVV.

The chain couples TRBV7-3 to TRBJ2-2; possible D gene TRBD2, 5 bases. The CDR3 loop spans 16 amino acids. Germline V gene data show CDR1 as SGHTA and CDR2 as FQGTGA. Trimming took off 6 bases at V and 5 bases at J, with 19 bases between the two ends. The CDR3: CASRDPGKVSTGELFF. CDR3 nucleotide sequence: TGTGCCAGCAGGGACCCGGGAAAAGTCTCGACCGGGGAGCTGTTTTTT.

The gene calls are TRBV19 and TRBJ2-6; D may correspond to TRBD1 or TRBD2 (6 bases each). With 7 bases removed from V and 2 bases from J, the gap between germline ends came to 15 bases. The CDR3 runs 16 residues. Germline V gene lookup returns CDR1 LNHDA and CDR2 SQIVND (reference sequence). The CDR3 sequence is CASTQGGNPGANVLTF. The CDR3 DNA reads TGTGCCAGTACCCAAGGGGGGAATCCTGGGGCCAACGTCCTGACTTTC.

This clonotype was detected ten times or more. This chain links TRBV20-1 with TRBJ1-1, with 7 bases identical to TRBD1. Germline V CDR1 and CDR2: DFQATT, SNEGSKA (reference sequence). V lost 4 bases, J lost 0 bases, and 8 bases stayed unmatched. This CDR3 is 15 amino acids long. In DNA, the CDR3 is TGCAGTGCTATTGGCCAGGGGGGAATGAACACTGAAGCTTTCTTT. Protein product: CSAIGQGGMNTEAFF.

The chain uses TRBV6-1 and TRBJ2-7, with 7 nucleotides matching TRBD1. Trimming took 5 bases from V and 0 from J; bases not matched to a gene: 10. This CDR3 contains 16 residues. From germline, CDR1 is MNHNS and CDR2 SASEGT. CDR3 in amino acids: CASSFRQGDFSYEQYF. For the CDR3, the DNA is TGTGCCAGCAGTTTCCGACAGGGCGACTTCTCCTACGAGCAGTACTTC.